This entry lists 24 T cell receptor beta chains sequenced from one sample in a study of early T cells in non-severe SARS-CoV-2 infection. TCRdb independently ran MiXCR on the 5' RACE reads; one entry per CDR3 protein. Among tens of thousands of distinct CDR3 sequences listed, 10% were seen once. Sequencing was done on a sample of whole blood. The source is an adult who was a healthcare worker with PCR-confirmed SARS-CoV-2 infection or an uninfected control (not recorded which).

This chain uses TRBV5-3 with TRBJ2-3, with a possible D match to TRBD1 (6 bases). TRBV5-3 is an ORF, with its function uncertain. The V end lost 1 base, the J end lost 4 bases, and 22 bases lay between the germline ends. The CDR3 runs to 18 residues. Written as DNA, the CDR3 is TGTGCCAGAAGCTTGCTTGTATGGGACAACCATTCGGCAGATACGCAGTATTTT. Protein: CARSLLVWDNHSADTQYF.

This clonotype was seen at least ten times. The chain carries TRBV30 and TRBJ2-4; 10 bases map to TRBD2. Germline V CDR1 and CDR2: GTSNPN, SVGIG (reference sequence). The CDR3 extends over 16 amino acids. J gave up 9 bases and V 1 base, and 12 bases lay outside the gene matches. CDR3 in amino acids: CAWSDPASGRGSIQYF. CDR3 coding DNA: TGTGCCTGGAGTGACCCGGCTAGCGGGAGAGGAAGCATTCAGTACTTC.

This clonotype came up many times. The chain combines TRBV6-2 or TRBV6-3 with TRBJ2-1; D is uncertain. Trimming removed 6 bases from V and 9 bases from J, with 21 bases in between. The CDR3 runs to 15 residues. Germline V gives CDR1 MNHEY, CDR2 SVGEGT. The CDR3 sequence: CASRERRPGFGEQFF. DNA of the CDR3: TGTGCCAGCAGGGAAAGACGGCCCGGCTTCGGTGAGCAGTTCTTC.

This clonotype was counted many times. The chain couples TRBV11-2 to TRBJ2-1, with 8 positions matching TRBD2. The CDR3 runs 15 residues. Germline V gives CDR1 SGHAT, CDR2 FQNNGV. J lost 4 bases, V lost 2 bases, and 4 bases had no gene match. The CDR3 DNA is TGTGCCAGCAGCTTAATAGCGGGGTCTTACAATGAGCAGTTCTTC. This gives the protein CASSLIAGSYNEQFF.

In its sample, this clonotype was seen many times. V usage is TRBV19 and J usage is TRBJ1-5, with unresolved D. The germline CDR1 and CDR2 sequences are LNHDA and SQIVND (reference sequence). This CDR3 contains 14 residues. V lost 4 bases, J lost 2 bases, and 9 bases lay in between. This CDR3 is CASSTSGGNQPQHF. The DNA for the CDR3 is TGTGCCAGTAGTACCTCCGGGGGCAATCAGCCCCAGCATTTT.

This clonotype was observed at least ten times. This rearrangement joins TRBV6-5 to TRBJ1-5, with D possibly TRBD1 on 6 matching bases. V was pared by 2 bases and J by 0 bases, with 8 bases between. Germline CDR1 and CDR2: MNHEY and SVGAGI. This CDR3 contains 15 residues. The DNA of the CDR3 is TGTGCCAGCAGTTACAACAGGGATAGCAATCAGCCCCAGCATTTT. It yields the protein CASSYNRDSNQPQHF.

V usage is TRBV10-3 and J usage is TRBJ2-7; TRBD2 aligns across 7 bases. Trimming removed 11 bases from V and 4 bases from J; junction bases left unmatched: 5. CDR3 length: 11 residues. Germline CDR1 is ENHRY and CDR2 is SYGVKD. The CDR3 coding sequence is TGTGCCGTGGGCGGGGGATACGAGCAGTACTTC. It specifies CAVGGGYEQYF.

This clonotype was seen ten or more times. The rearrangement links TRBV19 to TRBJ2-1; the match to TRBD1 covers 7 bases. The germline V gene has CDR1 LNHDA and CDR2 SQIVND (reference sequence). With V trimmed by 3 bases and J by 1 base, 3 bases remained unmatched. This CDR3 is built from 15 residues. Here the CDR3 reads CASSMETGSYNEQFF. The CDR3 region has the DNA TGTGCCAGTAGTATGGAGACAGGGTCCTACAATGAGCAGTTCTTC.

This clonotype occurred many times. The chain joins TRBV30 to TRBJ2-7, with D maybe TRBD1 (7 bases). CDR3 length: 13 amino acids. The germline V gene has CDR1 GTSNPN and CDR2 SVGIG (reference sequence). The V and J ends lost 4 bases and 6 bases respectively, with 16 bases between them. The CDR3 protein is CAWTTGRGVEQYF. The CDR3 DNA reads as TGTGCCTGGACCACTGGCAGGGGGGTCGAGCAGTACTTC.

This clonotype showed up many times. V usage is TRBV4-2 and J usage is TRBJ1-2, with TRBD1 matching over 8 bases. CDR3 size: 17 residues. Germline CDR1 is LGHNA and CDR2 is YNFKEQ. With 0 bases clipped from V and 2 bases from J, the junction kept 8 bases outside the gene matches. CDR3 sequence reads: CASSQEVRWTGNYGYTF. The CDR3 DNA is TGTGCCAGCAGCCAAGAGGTCAGATGGACAGGGAACTATGGCTACACCTTC.

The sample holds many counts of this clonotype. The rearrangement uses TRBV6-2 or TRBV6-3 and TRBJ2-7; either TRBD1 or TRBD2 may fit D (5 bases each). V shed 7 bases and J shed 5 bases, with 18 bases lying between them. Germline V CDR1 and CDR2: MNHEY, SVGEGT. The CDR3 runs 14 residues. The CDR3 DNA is TGTGCCAGCACCCCCGGGGACGTAAGGGACGAGCAGTACTTC. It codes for CASTPGDVRDEQYF.

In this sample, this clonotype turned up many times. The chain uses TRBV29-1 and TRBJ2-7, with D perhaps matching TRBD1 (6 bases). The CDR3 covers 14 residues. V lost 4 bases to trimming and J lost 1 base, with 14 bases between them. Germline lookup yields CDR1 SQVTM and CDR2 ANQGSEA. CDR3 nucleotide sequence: TGCAGCGTTGTGCGGCAGGGGATATCCTACGAGCAGTACTTC. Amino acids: CSVVRQGISYEQYF.

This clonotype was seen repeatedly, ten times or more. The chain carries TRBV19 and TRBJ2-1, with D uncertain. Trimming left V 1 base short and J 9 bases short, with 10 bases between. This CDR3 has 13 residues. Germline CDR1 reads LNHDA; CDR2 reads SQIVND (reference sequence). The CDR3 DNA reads TGTGCCAGTAGTATAGGGGTGCCCCGTGAGCAGTTCTTC. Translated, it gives CASSIGVPREQFF.

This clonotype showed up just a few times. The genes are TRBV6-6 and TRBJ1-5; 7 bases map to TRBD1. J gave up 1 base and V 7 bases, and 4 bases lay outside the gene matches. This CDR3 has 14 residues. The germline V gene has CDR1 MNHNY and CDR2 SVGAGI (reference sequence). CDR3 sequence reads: CASTDRVSNQPQHF. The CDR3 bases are TGTGCCAGCACCGACAGGGTGAGCAATCAGCCCCAGCATTTT.

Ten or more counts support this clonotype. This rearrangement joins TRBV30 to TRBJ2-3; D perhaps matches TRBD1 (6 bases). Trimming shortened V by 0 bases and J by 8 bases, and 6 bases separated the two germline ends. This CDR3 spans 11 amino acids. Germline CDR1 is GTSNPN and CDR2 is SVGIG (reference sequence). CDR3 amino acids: CAWSVQGTQYF. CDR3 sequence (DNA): TGTGCCTGGAGTGTACAGGGTACGCAGTATTTT.

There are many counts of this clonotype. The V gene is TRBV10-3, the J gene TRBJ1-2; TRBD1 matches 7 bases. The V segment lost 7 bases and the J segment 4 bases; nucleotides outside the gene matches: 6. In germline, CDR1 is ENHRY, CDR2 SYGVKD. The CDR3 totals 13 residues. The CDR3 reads CAITAGQLYGYTF. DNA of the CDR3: TGTGCCATCACCGCGGGACAGCTCTATGGCTACACCTTC.

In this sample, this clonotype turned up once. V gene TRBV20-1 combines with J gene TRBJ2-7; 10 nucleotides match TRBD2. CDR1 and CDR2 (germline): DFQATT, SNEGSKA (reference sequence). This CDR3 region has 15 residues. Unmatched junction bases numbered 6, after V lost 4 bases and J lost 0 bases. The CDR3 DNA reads TGCAGTGCTAACCCTAGCGGGAGAACCTCCTACGAGCAGTACTTC. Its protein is CSANPSGRTSYEQYF.

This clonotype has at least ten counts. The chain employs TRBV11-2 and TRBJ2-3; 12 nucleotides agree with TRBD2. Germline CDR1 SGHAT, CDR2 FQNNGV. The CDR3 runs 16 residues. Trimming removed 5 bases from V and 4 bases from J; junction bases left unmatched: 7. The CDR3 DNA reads TGTGCCAGCAGCCCCCGGACTAGCGGGATCGCAGATACGCAGTATTTT. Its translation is CASSPRTSGIADTQYF.

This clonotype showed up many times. For the CDR3, the DNA is TGTGCCAGCAGCCCGACAGGGATTGGAGAGACCCAGTACTTC. Its protein product is CASSPTGIGETQYF. The chain couples TRBV12-3 or TRBV12-4 to TRBJ2-5, with TRBD1 matching 7 bases. V shed 6 bases and J 4 bases; nucleotides not matched to a gene: 8. This CDR3 contains 14 residues.

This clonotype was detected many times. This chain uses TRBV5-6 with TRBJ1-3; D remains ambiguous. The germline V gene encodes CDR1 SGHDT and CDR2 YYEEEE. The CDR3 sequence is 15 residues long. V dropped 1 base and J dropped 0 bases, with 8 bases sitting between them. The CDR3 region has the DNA TGTGCCAGCAGCTTGAACATCCGCTCTGGAAACACCATATATTTT. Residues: CASSLNIRSGNTIYF.

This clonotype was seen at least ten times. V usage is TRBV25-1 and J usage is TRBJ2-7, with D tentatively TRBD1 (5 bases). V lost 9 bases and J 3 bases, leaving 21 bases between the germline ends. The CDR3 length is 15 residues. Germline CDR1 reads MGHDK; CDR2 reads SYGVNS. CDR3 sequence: CASGWSAREVYEQYF. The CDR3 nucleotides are TGTGCCAGTGGGTGGTCGGCCAGGGAAGTCTACGAGCAGTACTTC.

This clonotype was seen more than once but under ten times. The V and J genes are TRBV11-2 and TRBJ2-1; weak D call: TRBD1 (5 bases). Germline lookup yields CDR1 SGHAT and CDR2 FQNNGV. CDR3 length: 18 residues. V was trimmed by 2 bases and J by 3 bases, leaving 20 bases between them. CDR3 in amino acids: CASSLRFGASRSYNEQFF. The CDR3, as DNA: TGTGCCAGCAGCTTAAGATTTGGGGCGAGTCGAAGCTACAATGAGCAGTTCTTC.

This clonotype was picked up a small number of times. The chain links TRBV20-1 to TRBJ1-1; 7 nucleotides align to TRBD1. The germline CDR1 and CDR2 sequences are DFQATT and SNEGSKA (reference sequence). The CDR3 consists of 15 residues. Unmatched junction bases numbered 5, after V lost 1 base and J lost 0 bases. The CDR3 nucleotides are TGCAGTGCTAGAGGGACAGGATTAATGAACACTGAAGCTTTCTTT. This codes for CSARGTGLMNTEAFF.

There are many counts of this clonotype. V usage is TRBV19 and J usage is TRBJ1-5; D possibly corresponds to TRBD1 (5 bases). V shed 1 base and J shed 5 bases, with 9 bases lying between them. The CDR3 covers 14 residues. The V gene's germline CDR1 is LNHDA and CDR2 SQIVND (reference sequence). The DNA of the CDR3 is TGTGCCAGTAGTATAGCAGGGACCTATCAGCCCCAGCATTTT. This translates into CASSIAGTYQPQHF. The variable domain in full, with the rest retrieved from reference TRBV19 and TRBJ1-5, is DGGITQSPKYLFRKEGQNVTLSCEQNLNHDAMYWYRQDPGQGLRLIYYSQIVNDFQKGDIAEGYSVSREKKESFPLTVTSAQKNPTAFYLCASSIAGTYQPQHFGDGTRLSIL.